The 5 T cell receptor beta chains below come from one sample, sequenced in a study of cytomegalovirus exposure and HLA in healthy donors. Vbeta (60) and Jbeta (13) primers were used in the PCR. Libraries were prepared by immunoSEQ multiplex PCR; TCRdb keeps only in-frame clonotypes and omits some of them. In the table there are roughly 150,000 clones, 85% of which are singletons. Sequences were obtained from PBMCs. The receptors stem from a boy younger than 10 in good health and CMV-seronegative.

The rearrangement uses TRBV18 and TRBJ1-1, with D possibly matching TRBD1 (6 bases). The CDR3 sequence is 14 residues long. V lost 3 bases and J 11 bases, leaving 19 bases between the germline ends. Germline V CDR1 and CDR2: KGHSH, LQKENI. The CDR3 reads CASSPGLDRQRAFF. CDR3 nucleotide sequence: TGTGCCAGCTCACCCGGCCTAGACAGGCAACGGGCTTTCTTT.

This chain joins TRBV30 and TRBJ2-3, with D perhaps matching TRBD1 (5 bases). Trimming took 4 bases from V and 5 from J, leaving 10 bases between them. Germline CDR1 GTSNPN, CDR2 SVGIG (reference sequence). The CDR3 consists of 12 residues. The CDR3 sequence: CAWTLGVDTQYF. The CDR3 DNA sequence: TGTGCCTGGACTCTAGGGGTAGATACGCAGTATTTT.

The chain links TRBV5-6 to TRBJ2-3, with D perhaps matching TRBD2 (6 bases). V lost 3 bases, J lost 5 bases, and 10 bases lay in between. The CDR3 is 13 amino acids. Per the germline V gene, CDR1 is SGHDT and CDR2 is YYEEEE. CDR3 sequence: CASSWRGRDTQYF. The CDR3 DNA sequence: TGTGCCAGCAGCTGGCGGGGCCGAGATACGCAGTATTTT.

The CDR3 region is CASSPGRGGLATIYF. CDR3 DNA: TGTGCCAGCAGCCCCGGGCGAGGAGGGCTTGCGACCATATATTTT. The rearrangement joins TRBV11-2 to TRBJ1-3; no firm D call. CDR3 length: 15 residues. Trimming pared 5 bases from V and 10 bases from J, leaving 21 bases between. Per the germline V gene, CDR1 is SGHAT and CDR2 is FQNNGV.

CDR3 in amino acids: CASLVGGASNQPQHF. The CDR3 DNA sequence: TGTGCCAGCCTCGTGGGGGGGGCTAGCAATCAGCCCCAGCATTTT. The J gene is TRBJ1-5, the V gene TRBV19; tentative D call: TRBD1 (6 bases). V lost 9 bases to trimming and J lost 0 bases, with 15 bases between them. The V gene's germline CDR1 is LNHDA and CDR2 SQIVND (reference sequence). This CDR3 is built from 15 residues. The full variable domain, with the rest looked up from reference TRBV19 and TRBJ1-5, is DGGITQSPKYLFRKEGQNVTLSCEQNLNHDAMYWYRQDPGQGLRLIYYSQIVNDFQKGDIAEGYSVSREKKESFPLTVTSAQKNPTAFYLCASLVGGASNQPQHFGDGTRLSIL.